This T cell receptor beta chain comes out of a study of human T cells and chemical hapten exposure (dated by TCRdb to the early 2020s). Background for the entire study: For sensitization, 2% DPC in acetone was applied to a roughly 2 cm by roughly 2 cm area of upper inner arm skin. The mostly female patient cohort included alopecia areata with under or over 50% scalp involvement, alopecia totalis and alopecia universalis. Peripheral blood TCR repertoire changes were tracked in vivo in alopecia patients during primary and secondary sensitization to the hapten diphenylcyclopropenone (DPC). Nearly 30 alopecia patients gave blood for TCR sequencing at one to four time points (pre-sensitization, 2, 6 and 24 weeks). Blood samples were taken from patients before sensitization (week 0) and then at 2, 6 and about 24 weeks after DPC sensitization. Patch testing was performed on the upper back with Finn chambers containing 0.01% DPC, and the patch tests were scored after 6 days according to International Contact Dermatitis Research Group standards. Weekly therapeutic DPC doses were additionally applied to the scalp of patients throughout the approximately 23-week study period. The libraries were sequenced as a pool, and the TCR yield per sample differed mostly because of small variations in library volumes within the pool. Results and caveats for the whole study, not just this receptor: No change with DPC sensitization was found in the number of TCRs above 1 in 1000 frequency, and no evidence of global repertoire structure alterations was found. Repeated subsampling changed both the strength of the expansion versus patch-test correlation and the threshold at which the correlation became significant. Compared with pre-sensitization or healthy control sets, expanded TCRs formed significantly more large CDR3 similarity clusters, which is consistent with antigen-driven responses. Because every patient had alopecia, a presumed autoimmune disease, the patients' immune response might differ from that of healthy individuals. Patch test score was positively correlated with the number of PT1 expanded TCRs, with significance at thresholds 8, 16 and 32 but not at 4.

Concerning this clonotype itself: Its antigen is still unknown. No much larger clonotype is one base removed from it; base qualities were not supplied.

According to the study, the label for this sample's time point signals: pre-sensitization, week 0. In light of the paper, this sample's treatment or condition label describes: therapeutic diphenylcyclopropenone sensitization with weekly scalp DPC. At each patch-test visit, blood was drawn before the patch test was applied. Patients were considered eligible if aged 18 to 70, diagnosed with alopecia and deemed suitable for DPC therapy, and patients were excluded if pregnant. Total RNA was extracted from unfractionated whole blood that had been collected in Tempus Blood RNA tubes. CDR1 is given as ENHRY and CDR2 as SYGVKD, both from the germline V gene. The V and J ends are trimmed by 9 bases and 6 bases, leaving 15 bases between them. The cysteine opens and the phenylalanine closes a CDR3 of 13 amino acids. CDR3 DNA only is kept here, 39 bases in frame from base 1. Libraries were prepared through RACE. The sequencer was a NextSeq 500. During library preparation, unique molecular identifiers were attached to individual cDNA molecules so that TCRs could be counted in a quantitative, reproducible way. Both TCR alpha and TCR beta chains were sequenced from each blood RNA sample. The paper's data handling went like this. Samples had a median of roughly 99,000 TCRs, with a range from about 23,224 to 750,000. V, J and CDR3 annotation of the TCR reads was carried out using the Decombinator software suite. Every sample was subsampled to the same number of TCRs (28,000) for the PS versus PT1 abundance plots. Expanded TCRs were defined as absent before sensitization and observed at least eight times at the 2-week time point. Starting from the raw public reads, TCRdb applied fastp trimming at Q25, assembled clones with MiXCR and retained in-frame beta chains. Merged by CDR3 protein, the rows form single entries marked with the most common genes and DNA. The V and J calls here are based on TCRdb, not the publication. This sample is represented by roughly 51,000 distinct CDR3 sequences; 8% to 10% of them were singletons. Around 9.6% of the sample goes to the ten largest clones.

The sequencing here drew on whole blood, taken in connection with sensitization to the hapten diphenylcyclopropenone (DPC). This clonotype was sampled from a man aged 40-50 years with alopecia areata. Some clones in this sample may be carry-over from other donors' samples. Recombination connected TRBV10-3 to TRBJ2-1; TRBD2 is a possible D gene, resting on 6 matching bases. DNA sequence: TGTGCCATTCCGGGACGGAGGGTCAATGAGCAGTTCTTC. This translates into CAIPGRRVNEQFF.